This T cell receptor beta chain was sequenced in a study of blood T cell repertoires in COVID-19. Study as a whole: PBMCs, B-cell-depleted T cells, or T cells provided the cDNA or gDNA that made up the material.

The CDR3 has 15 residues. Germline V gene sequence: CDR1 SGHRS, CDR2 YFSETQ. Trimming cost V 2 bases and J 3 bases; bases outside gene matches: 3. Original handling: Estimates of nucleated cell counts were drawn from the amplification of reference gene primers. Clones were sequenced by immunoSEQ multiplex PCR, and TCRdb holds only the in-frame ones, with some missing. V and J calls and clone size are given by that table; D and trimming were obtained from the DNA. The table records about 340,000 clones, around 85% of them present only once. The specimen was PBMCs or T cells enriched from blood (not recorded which). The receptor comes from a woman in her thirties or forties with acute COVID-19. This chain links TRBV5-1 with TRBJ2-3; 10 bases match TRBD1. The CDR3 DNA is TGCGCCAGCAGCTTAGACAGGGGGCTGACAGATACGCAGTATTTT. Protein: CASSLDRGLTDTQYF.